These 24 T cell receptor beta chains share one sample of origin, sequenced in a study of CD8 T cells in ankylosing spondylitis. No cognate antigen is known for these TCRs. Findings of the study overall: A motif in TCR beta, a set of eight or nine highly homologous variants, appeared characteristic of ankylosing spondylitis blood.

Using its own MiXCR run on the 5' RACE reads, TCRdb lists one record per CDR3 protein. The sample includes more than 300,000 distinct CDR3 sequences, 7.5% to 9% of them seen just once. The sample taken for sequencing was blood, either unsorted or a sorted T cell fraction (not recorded which). These receptors all come from a male donor with ankylosing spondylitis.

This clonotype was counted between two and nine times. The chain couples TRBV2 to TRBJ2-7, with TRBD1 matching 7 bases. Germline loops: CDR1 SNHLY, CDR2 FYNNEI. The CDR3 length is 14 residues. V shed 0 bases and J 6 bases; nucleotides not matched to a gene: 5. The CDR3 nucleotides are TGTGCCAGCAGTGAAGCGCTACAGGGGCCCGAGCAGTACTTC. Its translation: CASSEALQGPEQYF.

The chain links TRBV5-4 to TRBJ2-5; D unresolved. Germline assignment: CDR1 SGHNT and CDR2 YYREEE (reference sequence). The V and J ends lost 5 bases and 5 bases respectively, with 13 bases between them. The CDR3 is 13 amino acids. In nucleotides, the CDR3 is TGTGCCAGCAGGTCTCCCCCCGGGGAGACCCAGTACTTC. This sequence encodes CASRSPPGETQYF.

This clonotype was picked up many times. This rearrangement joins TRBV7-9 to TRBJ1-1; D gene unclear. Deletions cut 2 bases from V and 1 base from J, with 11 bases between. Germline loops: CDR1 SEHNR, CDR2 FQNEAQ (reference sequence). This CDR3 comprises 15 residues. In DNA, the CDR3 is TGTGCCAGCAGCTTATCCCAGGTCCCGAACACTGAAGCTTTCTTT. It translates to CASSLSQVPNTEAFF.

This clonotype was observed many times. The chain is built from TRBV6-2 or TRBV6-3 and TRBJ2-7; D may be TRBD1 or TRBD2 (5 bases each). V lost 9 bases to trimming and J lost 2 bases, with 20 bases between them. The CDR3 totals 15 residues. Germline lookup yields CDR1 MNHEY and CDR2 SVGEGT. CDR3 nucleotides: TGTGCCAGTAAGCTGGGACCACTACTCCCCTACGAGCAGTACTTC. Residues: CASKLGPLLPYEQYF.

This rearrangement joins TRBV27 to TRBJ1-1; TRBD1 is a possible D gene (5 bases). The CDR3 runs 16 residues. CDR1 is MNHEY, CDR2 SMNVEV, per germline (reference sequence). V was pared by 0 bases and J by 1 base, with 12 bases between. The CDR3 nucleotides read TGTGCCAGCAGTTTATCTCCGGGACGGGAGAACACTGAAGCTTTCTTT. It translates to CASSLSPGRENTEAFF.

In its sample, this clonotype was seen a few times. The chain is built from TRBV7-2 and TRBJ2-1; D not certain. V was cut by 4 bases and J by 5 bases, with 18 bases left in between. Germline loops: CDR1 SGHTA, CDR2 FQGNSA. The CDR3 is 16 residues long. CDR3 in DNA: TGTGCCAGCAGCTCGCCCTACGACCGAGGACACAATGAGCAGTTCTTC. This encodes CASSSPYDRGHNEQFF.

There are many counts of this clonotype. The chain joins TRBV24-1 to TRBJ2-7; possible D gene TRBD1, 6 bases. Germline assignment: CDR1 KGHDR and CDR2 SFDVKD. The CDR3 runs to 14 residues. Trimming cost V 3 bases and J 4 bases, with 12 bases left between them. This CDR3 is CATSDGGTNYEQYF. In DNA, the CDR3 is TGTGCCACCAGTGATGGGGGCACCAATTACGAGCAGTACTTC.

At least ten counts were recorded for this clonotype. V and J are TRBV19 and TRBJ2-1, with unresolved D. Germline lookup yields CDR1 LNHDA and CDR2 SQIVND (reference sequence). The CDR3 loop spans 14 amino acids. V lost 5 bases to trimming and J lost 1 base, with 9 bases between them. The CDR3: CASSDQGSYNEQFF. As DNA, the CDR3 is TGTGCCAGTAGTGATCAAGGGTCCTACAATGAGCAGTTCTTC.

V is TRBV28 and J is TRBJ2-7; 8 bases fit TRBD1. The CDR3 is made up of 14 amino acids. Germline V lookup: CDR1 MDHEN, CDR2 SYDVKM. Trimming took 6 bases from V and 5 from J; bases not matched to a gene: 9. CDR3 in DNA: TGTGCCAGCAGCTCCCCGACAGGGGAAGACGAGCAGTACTTC. Protein: CASSSPTGEDEQYF.

This clonotype has just a few counts. This rearrangement joins TRBV5-5 to TRBJ2-1; maybe TRBD2 (5 bases). CDR1 SGHKS and CDR2 YYEKEE come from the germline V gene (reference sequence). The CDR3 is made up of 16 amino acids. The germline V and J ends were trimmed by 0 bases and 0 bases, with 10 bases remaining between them. The CDR3 sequence is CASSLASLSSYNEQFF. The CDR3 DNA reads TGTGCCAGCAGCTTGGCTAGCCTTAGCTCCTACAATGAGCAGTTCTTC. Using reference TRBV5-5 and TRBJ2-1 for the parts outside the CDR3, the full variable domain is DAGVTQSPTHLIKTRGQQVTLRCSPISGHKSVSWYQQVLGQGPQFIFQYYEKEERGRGNFPDRFSARQFPNYSSELNVNALLLGDSALYLCASSLASLSSYNEQFFGPGTRLTVL.

V and J are TRBV4-3 and TRBJ1-1; D uncertain. Deletions cut 1 base from V and 8 bases from J, with 11 bases between. The length of the CDR3 is 13 residues. Germline loops: CDR1 LGHNA, CDR2 YSLEER. CDR3 nucleotide sequence: TGCGCCAGCAGCCAAGTTGGTGCCTCCGAAGCTTTCTTT. Protein product: CASSQVGASEAFF.

The table lists this clonotype with many counts. The chain recombines TRBV20-1 with TRBJ1-6, with 10 bases aligning to TRBD1. Germline V lookup: CDR1 DFQATT, CDR2 SNEGSKA (reference sequence). Losses at the gene ends were 0 bases for V and 9 bases for J; bases not matched to a gene: 8. CDR3 size: 16 residues. CDR3 in DNA: TGCAGTGCTAGAGACGGGGACAGGGGAACTGCTTCACCCCTCCACTTT. Translation: CSARDGDRGTASPLHF.

The rearrangement links TRBV12-3 or TRBV12-4 to TRBJ1-3, with TRBD1 as a possible D gene (5 bases). V was pared by 6 bases and J by 0 bases, with 15 bases between. The CDR3 extends over 16 amino acids. CDR3 loop: CASRAPDRVSGNTIYF. The CDR3 nucleotides are TGTGCCAGCAGGGCCCCTGACAGAGTCTCTGGAAACACCATATATTTT.

This clonotype was seen a few times. This sequence joins TRBV7-2 and TRBJ1-1; no definite D call. V was shortened by 2 bases and J by 2 bases, with 12 bases between the two germline ends. The CDR3 is 15 residues long. Germline CDR1 reads SGHTA; CDR2 reads FQGNSA. In DNA form, the CDR3 reads TGTGCCAGCAGCTTATATGGCGGCGGAAACACTGAAGCTTTCTTT. Translating gives CASSLYGGGNTEAFF.

This clonotype was detected many times. The rearrangement joins TRBV24-1 to TRBJ2-5; a weak D match, TRBD2 (6 bases). Trimming left V 4 bases short and J 1 base short, with 18 bases between. CDR1 and CDR2 (germline): KGHDR, SFDVKD. This CDR3 comprises 17 residues. The CDR3 bases are TGTGCCACCAGTGACTACGACCGGAGGGGCTCCCAAGAGACCCAGTACTTC. It is translated as CATSDYDRRGSQETQYF.

This sequence joins TRBV28 and TRBJ2-7; weak D call: TRBD1 (6 bases). Germline V gives CDR1 MDHEN, CDR2 SYDVKM. The CDR3 length is 16 residues. Trimming took 5 bases from V and 4 from J, leaving 21 bases between them. The CDR3 DNA reads TGTGCCAGCAGTCCCTACCCACTTACAGGGATTTACGAGCAGTACTTC. Its protein is CASSPYPLTGIYEQYF.

In DNA, the CDR3 is TGCGCCAGCAGCACGGCAAACAGGGATTCTGGTGGCTACACCTTC. Translation: CASSTANRDSGGYTF. The J gene is TRBJ1-2, the V gene TRBV5-1; tentative D call: TRBD1 (6 bases). Germline-derived CDR1 and CDR2 are SGHRS and YFSETQ. The length of the CDR3 is 15 residues. V lost 4 bases and J 7 bases, leaving 20 bases between the germline ends.

The gene calls are TRBV20-1 and TRBJ2-1; 7 bases are a match to TRBD2. V was clipped by 6 bases and J by 0 bases; unmatched bases: 5. Germline V CDR1 and CDR2: DFQATT, SNEGSKA (reference sequence). The CDR3 consists of 14 residues. CDR3 DNA sequence: TGCAGTGCCGGACGACTAGCCTCCTACAATGAGCAGTTCTTC. It is translated as CSAGRLASYNEQFF.

The V gene is TRBV7-9, the J gene TRBJ2-4; D perhaps matches TRBD2 (6 bases). The CDR3 totals 15 residues. Germline CDR1 and CDR2: SEHNR and FQNEAQ (reference sequence). Trimming removed 1 base at V and 1 base at J, with 8 bases between. CDR3 DNA: TGTGCCAGCAGCTTAGTCGGGAGTGCCAAAAACATTCAGTACTTC. This encodes CASSLVGSAKNIQYF.

This chain joins TRBV11-2 and TRBJ1-1; 7 bases map to TRBD1. Germline assignment: CDR1 SGHAT and CDR2 FQNNGV. V lost 2 bases to trimming and J lost 2 bases; unmatched junction nucleotides: 11. The CDR3 is 17 amino acids. CDR3 bases: TGTGCCAGCAGCTTAATTCCCGACAGGGTGGGTAACACTGAAGCTTTCTTT. Its protein product is CASSLIPDRVGNTEAFF.

This clonotype has just a few counts. The chain joins TRBV6-1 to TRBJ2-1; 8 nucleotides agree with TRBD2. CDR3 size: 16 residues. Per germline, CDR1 MNHNS and CDR2 SASEGT. Trimming took 6 bases from V and 7 from J; bases not matched to a gene: 14. The CDR3, as DNA: TGTGCCAGCAGCTCTAGCGGGTCTTTCGTAGTGAATGAGCAGTTCTTC. Translating gives CASSSSGSFVVNEQFF.

The V and J genes are TRBV28 and TRBJ2-3; possibly TRBD2 for D (5 bases). Germline values: CDR1 MDHEN, CDR2 SYDVKM. There are 15 residues in the CDR3. The ends were cut back, 2 bases at V and 4 bases at J, with 13 bases in the middle. CDR3 region: CASSLELRVPDTQYF. CDR3 DNA sequence: TGTGCCAGCAGTTTAGAGTTGAGGGTCCCAGATACGCAGTATTTT.

This clonotype was seen only a few times. The chain employs TRBV27 and TRBJ2-2, with 10 bases fitting TRBD2. The CDR3 consists of 20 residues. Per germline, CDR1 MNHEY and CDR2 SMNVEV (reference sequence). The trim removed 3 bases at V and 0 bases at J, leaving 13 bases unmatched. The CDR3 is CASSLQGAGLADSNTGELFF. DNA for the CDR3: TGTGCCAGCAGTTTGCAGGGGGCCGGACTAGCGGACTCGAACACCGGGGAGCTGTTTTTT.

The chain joins TRBV2 to TRBJ2-5, with TRBD2 identical over 7 bases. The CDR3 extends over 14 amino acids. The junction had 8 bases not matched to a gene; V was cut back by 9 bases and J by 1 base. Germline-derived CDR1 and CDR2 are SNHLY and FYNNEI. The CDR3: CARTPLASQETQYF. The CDR3 region has the DNA TGTGCCAGAACCCCACTAGCGAGCCAAGAGACCCAGTACTTC.